This passage covers 31 T cell receptor beta chains from one sample sequenced in a study of CD8 T cells in ankylosing spondylitis. Points from the study as a whole: In ankylosing spondylitis blood, a motif of roughly eight highly homologous TCR beta variants appeared characteristic.

No cognate antigen is known for these TCRs. TCRdb re-derived calls from the 5' RACE reads in MiXCR, one entry per CDR3 protein. The sample has 750,000 to 850,000 distinct CDR3 sequences; 12% are singletons. The sample was blood, either unsorted or a sorted T cell fraction (not recorded which). The receptors stem from a male donor with ankylosing spondylitis.

In its sample, this clonotype was seen a few times. J is TRBJ1-6 and V is TRBV4-3; the D gene is possibly TRBD1 (6 bases). CDR1 is LGHNA, CDR2 YSLEER, per germline. This CDR3 comprises 13 residues. Trimming took 4 bases from V and 14 from J, leaving 15 bases between them. The CDR3 bases are TGCGCCAGCAGCCGCACAGGGCTCTTCTCCCTCCACTTT. Protein sequence: CASSRTGLFSLHF.

The chain is built from TRBV24-1 and TRBJ2-2, with unresolved D. The V end lost 7 bases, the J end lost 5 bases, and 13 bases lay between the germline ends. CDR3 length: 14 amino acids. The germline CDR1 and CDR2 sequences are KGHDR and SFDVKD. The CDR3 nucleotides are TGTGCCACCAGCGAGCCTGGGATGACCGGGGAGCTGTTTTTT. Protein product: CATSEPGMTGELFF.

This clonotype was seen a handful of times. V usage is TRBV6-5 and J usage is TRBJ2-7; the match to TRBD2 covers 12 bases. This CDR3 spans 16 amino acids. Germline V gene lookup returns CDR1 MNHEY and CDR2 SVGAGI. Losses at the gene ends were 2 bases for V and 0 bases for J; bases not matched to a gene: 2. The chain's CDR3 is CASSYRLAGDSYEQYF. CDR3 coding DNA: TGTGCCAGCAGTTACCGACTAGCGGGGGACTCCTACGAGCAGTACTTC.

This clonotype has just a few counts. Written as DNA, the CDR3 is TGCAGTGCTAGAGATTTTCTGGGATCGCGAGAGACCCAGTACTTC. This translates into CSARDFLGSRETQYF. The gene calls are TRBV20-1 and TRBJ2-5; D not certain. This CDR3 is built from 15 residues. Germline V gives CDR1 DFQATT, CDR2 SNEGSKA (reference sequence). V lost 0 bases and J lost 4, with 15 bases in between.

The rearrangement joins TRBV3-1 to TRBJ1-4; TRBD1 aligns across 9 bases. J gave up 10 bases and V 4 bases, and 7 bases lay outside the gene matches. This CDR3 has 14 amino acids. Germline V lookup: CDR1 LGHDT, CDR2 YNNKEL (reference sequence). In nucleotides, the CDR3 is TGTGCCAGCAGCCTCGGGACAGGGCCCGGAAAACTGTTTTTT. This translates into CASSLGTGPGKLFF.

The chain combines TRBV6-1 with TRBJ2-7, with D possibly matching TRBD1 (7 bases). Germline loops: CDR1 MNHNS, CDR2 SASEGT. This CDR3 has 15 amino acids. With 5 bases removed from V and 5 bases from J, the gap between germline ends came to 19 bases. CDR3 in amino acids: CASSPTGPAGDEQYF. DNA of the CDR3: TGTGCCAGCAGTCCGACAGGGCCAGCGGGTGACGAGCAGTACTTC.

This rearrangement joins TRBV18 to TRBJ2-7; D call uncertain. V gave up 1 base and J gave up 7 bases, with 17 bases separating them. The CDR3 length is 15 residues. CDR1 KGHSH and CDR2 LQKENI come from the germline V gene. CDR3 sequence reads: CASSPLVGLKGEQYF. Here the CDR3 DNA reads TGTGCCAGCTCACCACTGGTAGGGTTGAAGGGAGAGCAGTACTTC.

The V call is TRBV21-1, the J call TRBJ2-1; the DNA was not compared with TRBD2, the D call given in the table. TRBV21-1 is a recognized pseudogene. This CDR3 contains 16 residues. The CDR3 sequence: CASSKAAGGLKNEQFF. CDR3 bases: TGTGCCAGCAGCAAAGCGGCGGGAGGCCTCAAAAATGAGCAGTTCTTC.

This clonotype was picked up a small number of times. CDR3 in amino acids: CSAQAGAADTQYF. CDR3 in DNA: TGCAGTGCCCAAGCGGGAGCCGCAGATACGCAGTATTTT. V usage is TRBV20-1 and J usage is TRBJ2-3; 8 positions match TRBD2. Germline loops: CDR1 DFQATT, CDR2 SNEGSKA (reference sequence). With 6 bases clipped from V and 4 bases from J, the junction kept 6 bases outside the gene matches. The CDR3 is made up of 13 amino acids.

There are a few counts of this clonotype. This sequence joins TRBV6-5 and TRBJ1-6; D ambiguous. The CDR3 loop spans 16 amino acids. Germline V CDR1 and CDR2: MNHEY, SVGAGI. Trimming took 0 bases from V and 0 from J, leaving 6 bases between them. As DNA, the CDR3 is TGTGCCAGCAGTTACTCTCGGAGCTCCTATAATTCACCCCTCCACTTT. It codes for CASSYSRSSYNSPLHF.

This clonotype was observed a handful of times. The chain uses TRBV5-4 and TRBJ2-1, with 8 bases identical to TRBD2. Germline V gene sequence: CDR1 SGHNT, CDR2 YYREEE (reference sequence). V lost 4 bases, J lost 14 bases, and 5 bases stayed unmatched. CDR3 length: 11 amino acids. CDR3 region: CASSAGTRKFF. The CDR3 nucleotides read TGTGCCAGCAGCGCCGGGACTAGGAAGTTCTTC. Filled out from reference TRBV5-4 and TRBJ2-1, the complete variable domain reads ETGVTQSPTHLIKTRGQQVTLRCSSQSGHNTVSWYQQALGQGPQFIFQYYREEENGRGNFPPRFSGLQFPNYSSELNVNALELDDSALYLCASSAGTRKFFGPGTRLTVL.

This clonotype was seen many times. The chain has TRBV5-1 and TRBJ2-3, with D tentatively TRBD2 (7 bases). Germline loops: CDR1 SGHRS, CDR2 YFSETQ. CDR3 length: 14 amino acids. V was cut by 3 bases and J by 5 bases, with 13 bases left in between. The CDR3 nucleotides are TGCGCCAGCAGCTCGGGGGGCCTTAGAGATACGCAGTATTTT. Its translation is CASSSGGLRDTQYF.

This clonotype appeared many times. V gene TRBV6-6 combines with J gene TRBJ1-5; no firm D call. The CDR3 loop spans 13 amino acids. CDR1 is MNHNY and CDR2 is SVGAGI in the germline V gene (reference sequence). V lost 8 bases and J lost 1, with 9 bases in between. The CDR3 loop reads CASVPGSNQPQHF. The CDR3 DNA reads as TGTGCCAGCGTCCCAGGCAGCAATCAGCCCCAGCATTTT.

The chain joins TRBV20-1 to TRBJ2-7; TRBD1 is a possible D gene (6 bases). In germline, CDR1 is DFQATT, CDR2 SNEGSKA (reference sequence). The CDR3 sequence is 13 residues long. Trimming took off 5 bases at V and 6 bases at J, with 17 bases between the two ends. The CDR3 loop reads CSAGFAQTGEQYF. CDR3 in DNA: TGCAGTGCTGGCTTTGCGCAGACAGGCGAGCAGTACTTC.

This clonotype has just a few counts. The chain is built from TRBV4-3 and TRBJ2-2; tentatively, D is TRBD1 (7 bases). V was shortened by 3 bases and J by 7 bases, with 15 bases between the two germline ends. Germline V gene sequence: CDR1 LGHNA, CDR2 YSLEER. The CDR3 is made up of 15 amino acids. The CDR3 region is CASSQQGGAYGELFF. CDR3 sequence (DNA): TGCGCCAGCAGCCAGCAGGGGGGCGCGTACGGGGAGCTGTTTTTT.

As regards this clonotype: The conserved final phenylalanine or tryptophan is absent from the CDR3, which likely points to a read error. The chain combines TRBV28 with TRBJ2-7, with TRBD1 matching 9 bases. The CDR3 consists of 16 residues. Per germline, CDR1 MDHEN and CDR2 SYDVKM. Losses at the gene ends were 7 bases for V and 5 bases for J; bases not matched to a gene: 15. CDR3 sequence (DNA): TGTGCCAGCACCAGGACCAGGGGACAGGGTATCCACGAGCAGTACCTC. This translates into CASTRTRGQGIHEQYL.

The chain links TRBV5-1 to TRBJ2-7, with unresolved D. The V end lost 5 bases, the J end lost 6 bases, and 21 bases lay between the germline ends. CDR1 SGHRS and CDR2 YFSETQ come from the germline V gene. The CDR3 is 15 residues long. In nucleotides, the CDR3 is TGCGCCAGCAGTTTGCTGGGTAATGTTGTCGGCGAGCAGTACTTC. Residues: CASSLLGNVVGEQYF. The whole variable domain, filled in from reference TRBV5-1 and TRBJ2-7, reads KAGVTQTPRYLIKTRGQQVTLSCSPISGHRSVSWYQQTPGQGLQFLFEYFSETQRNKGNFPGRFSGRQFSNSRSEMNVSTLELGDSALYLCASSLLGNVVGEQYFGPGTRLTVT.

This clonotype turned up a few times. The V call is TRBV3-1, the J call TRBJ1-1, with 7 positions matching TRBD1. V shed 5 bases, J shed 10 bases, and the junction held 13 bases outside the gene matches. CDR3 length: 14 residues. Per the germline V gene, CDR1 is LGHDT and CDR2 is YNNKEL (reference sequence). CDR3 region: CASSYLPQGRGAFF. CDR3 DNA: TGTGCCAGCAGCTATCTCCCACAGGGGAGAGGAGCTTTCTTT. The variable domain in full, with the rest retrieved from reference TRBV3-1 and TRBJ1-1, is DTAVSQTPKYLVTQMGNDKSIKCEQNLGHDTMYWYKQDSKKFLKIMFSYNNKELIINETVPNRFSPKSPDKAHLNLHINSLELGDSAVYFCASSYLPQGRGAFFGQGTRLTVV.

The rearrangement uses TRBV4-3 and TRBJ2-3; TRBD2 agrees at 12 bases. Germline lookup yields CDR1 LGHNA and CDR2 YSLEER. The CDR3 covers 18 residues. Trimming at V came to 1 base and at J to 1 base, leaving 6 bases not matched to a gene. CDR3 coding DNA: TGCGCCAGCAGCCAAGGCCTAGCGGGAGGGCGGGGCACAGATACGCAGTATTTT. Residues: CASSQGLAGGRGTDTQYF.

This clonotype was detected a few times. The chain links TRBV27 to TRBJ2-2; weak D call: TRBD1 (6 bases). Germline CDR1 reads MNHEY; CDR2 reads SMNVEV (reference sequence). Trimming shortened V by 6 bases and J by 6 bases, and 11 bases separated the two germline ends. This CDR3 is built from 13 residues. The CDR3 DNA sequence: TGTGCCAGCAGACGAGGGGGATCCGGGGAGCTGTTTTTT. This translates into CASRRGGSGELFF.

CDR3 region: CASSLATSGRSSTDTQYF. In DNA form, the CDR3 reads TGCGCCAGCAGCTTGGCGACTAGCGGGAGGTCTAGCACAGATACGCAGTATTTT. V and J are TRBV5-1 and TRBJ2-3; 13 nucleotides agree with TRBD2. Unmatched junction bases numbered 4, after V lost 0 bases and J lost 0 bases. CDR1 and CDR2 from the germline V gene are SGHRS and YFSETQ. CDR3 length equals 18 residues.

V is TRBV4-3 and J is TRBJ1-4, with a tentative D call TRBD1 (6 bases). Germline CDR1 is LGHNA and CDR2 is YSLEER. This CDR3 contains 15 residues. Trimming stripped 0 bases from V and 7 bases from J, with 12 bases between. CDR3 nucleotides: TGCGCCAGCAGCCAAGAGGAAGGAGGGGGTGAAAAACTGTTTTTT. This sequence encodes CASSQEEGGGEKLFF.

This clonotype has only a few counts. The J gene is TRBJ1-1, the V gene TRBV4-1; 9 nucleotides line up with TRBD1. The CDR3 runs to 15 residues. The germline CDR1 and CDR2 sequences are MGHRA and YSYEKL. V lost 2 bases to trimming and J lost 6 bases; unmatched junction nucleotides: 7. As DNA, the CDR3 is TGCGCCAGCAGCCAACCGGGACAGGGAGGGCCTGAAGCTTTCTTT. Its protein product is CASSQPGQGGPEAFF.

The rearrangement joins TRBV20-1 to TRBJ2-5, with TRBD2 matching 14 bases. Looked up from germline, CDR1 is DFQATT and CDR2 is SNEGSKA (reference sequence). The CDR3 is 16 residues long. Trimming cost V 0 bases and J 7 bases; bases outside gene matches: 7. This CDR3 is CSAREGLAGDSVTQYF. The CDR3 nucleotides read TGCAGTGCTAGAGAGGGACTAGCGGGAGATAGTGTGACCCAGTACTTC.

In the case of this clonotype: Mismatch with germline at one junction end may stem from a read error. The chain employs TRBV12-3 or TRBV12-4 and TRBJ1-4; D uncertain. The length of the CDR3 is 14 residues. The CDR3 sequence is CASSLFLGYEKLSF. The DNA for the CDR3 is TGTGCCAGCAGTTTATTTCTAGGTTATGAAAAACTGTCTTTT.

This chain uses TRBV7-2 with TRBJ1-2; D gene ambiguous. With 5 bases removed from V and 2 bases from J, the gap between germline ends came to 18 bases. The CDR3 has 16 residues. The germline CDR1 and CDR2 sequences are SGHTA and FQGNSA. The CDR3: CASSHQHGPTNYGYTF. The DNA for the CDR3 is TGTGCCAGCAGCCATCAACACGGCCCGACGAACTATGGCTACACCTTC.

This clonotype has more than one count but fewer than ten. The chain carries TRBV20-1 and TRBJ2-7; no reliable D call. V dropped 5 bases and J dropped 3 bases, with 14 bases sitting between them. This CDR3 has 13 amino acids. CDR1 and CDR2 from the germline V gene are DFQATT and SNEGSKA (reference sequence). This CDR3 is CSAYRSTDYEQYF. The DNA for the CDR3 is TGCAGTGCTTACCGTTCCACGGACTACGAGCAGTACTTC.

This chain uses TRBV4-3 with TRBJ2-4; TRBD1 matches at 9 bases. The CDR3 consists of 16 residues. Trimming at V came to 1 base and at J to 12 bases, leaving 13 bases not matched to a gene. CDR1 and CDR2 from the germline V gene are LGHNA and YSLEER. For the CDR3, the DNA is TGCGCCAGCAGCCAAGGAATGGTCGGGACAGGGACTGATCAGTACTTC. This translates into CASSQGMVGTGTDQYF.

In its sample, this clonotype was seen many times. DNA for the CDR3: TGCAGTGCCACTGGACCGGCCAAAAACATTCAGTACTTC. Its translation: CSATGPAKNIQYF. V and J are TRBV20-1 and TRBJ2-4; D unresolved. Germline CDR1 and CDR2: DFQATT and SNEGSKA (reference sequence). This CDR3 has 13 residues. V was cut by 6 bases and J by 1 base, with 10 bases left in between.

The chain is built from TRBV7-9 and TRBJ2-7, with D unresolved. This CDR3 comprises 12 residues. V was pared by 3 bases and J by 5 bases, with 8 bases between. CDR1 and CDR2 from the germline V gene are SEHNR and FQNEAQ (reference sequence). Written as DNA, the CDR3 is TGTGCCAGCAGCTTTCTCCCCCACGAGCAGTACTTC. Translating gives CASSFLPHEQYF.

This clonotype was recorded at least ten times. The J gene is TRBJ2-7, the V gene TRBV20-1; the D gene is possibly TRBD2 (6 bases). Germline assignment: CDR1 DFQATT and CDR2 SNEGSKA (reference sequence). The CDR3 is made up of 16 amino acids. V gave up 3 bases and J gave up 3 bases, with 21 bases separating them. The CDR3 DNA reads TGCAGTGCTAGTCTAAGAGGAGGGCAGGCCAACTACGAGCAGTACTTC. Its protein is CSASLRGGQANYEQYF.